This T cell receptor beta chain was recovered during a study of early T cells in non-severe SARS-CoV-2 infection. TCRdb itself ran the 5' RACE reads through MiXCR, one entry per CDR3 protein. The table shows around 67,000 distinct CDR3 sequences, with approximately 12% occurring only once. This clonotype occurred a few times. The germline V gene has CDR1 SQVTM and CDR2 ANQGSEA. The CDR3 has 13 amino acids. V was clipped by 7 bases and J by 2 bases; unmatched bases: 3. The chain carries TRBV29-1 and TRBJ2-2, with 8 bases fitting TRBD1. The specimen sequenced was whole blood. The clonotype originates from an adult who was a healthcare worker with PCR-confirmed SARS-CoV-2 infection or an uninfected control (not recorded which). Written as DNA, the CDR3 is TGCAGCGCCGACAGGGGTAACACCGGGGAGCTGTTTTTT. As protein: CSADRGNTGELFF.